This T cell receptor beta chain was recorded in a study of blood T cell repertoires in COVID-19. Original handling: Estimation of nucleated cell counts relied on the amplification of reference gene primers. The assay was immunoSEQ multiplex PCR, and TCRdb's table has in-frame clones only and misses some. V and J calls and clone size are given by that table; D and trimming were obtained from the DNA. The repertoire holds around 200,000 clones, 80% to 90% seen once, with under 3.5% in the top ten. The CDR3 runs 19 residues. CDR1 and CDR2 from the germline V gene are LGHNA and YNFKEQ. The trim removed 0 bases at V and 1 base at J, leaving 15 bases unmatched.

The TCR was taken from a man aged 55 to 70 with acute or convalescent COVID-19. This chain connects TRBV4-2 to TRBJ2-7; 7 bases align to TRBD2. Sequencing was done on a sample of peripheral blood. Written as DNA, the CDR3 is TGTGCCAGCAGCCAAGATATAGTCCCGTCTAGCGGAGATTCCTACGAGCAGTACTTC. Residues: CASSQDIVPSSGDSYEQYF.